The TCR beta chain described here comes from a study of monozygotic twins with inflammatory bowel disease (dated by TCRdb to about 2019). In the study overall: In total, some 30 monozygotic twin pairs made up the full study: 19 Danish pairs, all IBD-discordant, plus nine German pairs, of which four were IBD-concordant and five were IBD-discordant. The search for disease-associated traits relied mainly on comparing IBD patients with their genetically identical healthy co-twins within discordant pairs. Each individual had, on average, about 151 000 unique TCRalpha sequences and 181 000 unique TCRbeta sequences available for analysis. Paper-wide results and their limitations: IBD patients shared fewer clonotypes with other individuals than healthy twins did, most markedly in patients showing signs of disease activity. Background noise and inter-individual variability may have been introduced into the repertoires by the differing immunosuppressive treatments among patients. The results gave no support for a single strong signal or clonotype linked to IBD. Repertoire similarity did not differ between concordant and discordant twins, possibly due to limited statistical power. A decrease in TCRbeta repertoire diversity, as measured by inverse Simpson index, was observed in IBD patients compared with their healthy co-twins. Different T cell subtypes could not be distinguished in the analysis.

An approximately 2.5 ml peripheral blood sample was drawn into PAXgene tubes per donor and stored at -80°C. Without any T cell sorting, total RNA was extracted from whole blood using the PAXgene blood miRNA kit on an automated QIAcube. Peripheral blood from monozygotic twin pairs concordant or discordant for inflammatory bowel disease was subjected to deep TCRalpha and TCRbeta repertoire profiling with unique molecular barcoding. Smoking habits were recorded for all twin pairs, and each individual was classified as a current, former or never smoker. The CDR3 sequence holds 14 residues, the cysteine and phenylalanine included. DNA is not on record. CDR1 and CDR2 are drawn from the germline V gene (reference sequence): DFQATT, SNEGSKA. A word on this clonotype: Its target antigen remains unknown.

The protocol used for the library was 5' RACE. The input for every TCR library was around 4,000 ng of total RNA. For each sample, cDNA synthesis was carried out in eight separate reactions using SMARTScribe reverse transcriptase. During cDNA synthesis, template switching was used to introduce unique molecular identifiers that contained a 6-nucleotide sample barcode. Two nested PCRs of about 16 and 10 cycles amplified the TCRalpha and TCRbeta cDNA, and bead purification followed each PCR. Before amplification, the cDNA was both treated with uracil DNA-glycosylase and purified with the QIAquick PCR purification kit. In the second PCR, Illumina TruSeq-compatible adapters and sample-specific barcodes were added. TapeStation and Qubit were used to check library quality and concentration, and around 5 ng of each library went into the pool. The pooled libraries were sequenced with 2 x 100 bp reads and custom sequencing primers on an Illumina HiSeq2500 single-index Rapid Run. The paper's processing steps were these. MiGEC version 1.2.6 was used for UMI-based consensus assembly, which corrected PCR and sequencing errors. V(D)J alignment, clonotype assembly and CDR3 extraction were performed with MiXCR version 2.1.1. To normalise gene usage, clonotype sharing and MAIT/NKT TCR abundance, the analysis used the top 1000, 10 000 and 20 000 clonotypes per sample. Diversity was computed as the inverse Simpson index with the vegan R package after downsampling to 27 000 UMIs. Paired Mann-Whitney U tests were applied to discordant twin pairs, with Benjamini-Hochberg correction for multiple testing. TCRdb reprocessed the reads into one record per CDR3 protein sequence, lacking DNA. These V and J calls rely on TCRdb rather than the paper's analysis. The table of this sample itemizes around 140,000 distinct CDR3 sequences. Over 1% of the sample rests with the top ten.

The chain uses TRBV20-1 and TRBJ2-5; TCRdb lists TRBD1, though no DNA is available to test this call. The TCR was taken from a human donor with ulcerative colitis or Crohn's disease, or a healthy co-twin of an affected twin (not recorded which). The sample taken for sequencing was blood. The CDR3 here reads CSAINRPYQETQYF.